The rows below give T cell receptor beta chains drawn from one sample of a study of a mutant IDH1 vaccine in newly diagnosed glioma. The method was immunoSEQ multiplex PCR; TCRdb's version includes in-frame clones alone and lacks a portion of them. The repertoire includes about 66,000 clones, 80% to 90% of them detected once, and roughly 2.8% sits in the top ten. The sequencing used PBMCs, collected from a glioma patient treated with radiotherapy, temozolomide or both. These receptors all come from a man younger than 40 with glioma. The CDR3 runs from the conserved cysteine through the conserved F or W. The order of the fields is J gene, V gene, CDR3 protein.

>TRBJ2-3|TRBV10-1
CASSPSGGYTDTQYF
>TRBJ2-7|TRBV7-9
CASSLVGQGAYEQYF
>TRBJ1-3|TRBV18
CASSPSNGGNTIYF
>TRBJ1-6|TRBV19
CASSFRTGTYNSPLHF
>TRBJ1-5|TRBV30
CAWSRTINSNQPQHF
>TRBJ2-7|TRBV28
CASSLLGGDLYEQYF
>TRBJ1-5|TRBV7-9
CASSRTGGNQPQHF
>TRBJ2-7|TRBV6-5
CASNHRDRPYEQYF
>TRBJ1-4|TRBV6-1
CATEEGSIRGEKLFF
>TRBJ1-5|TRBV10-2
CASSGTYQPQHF
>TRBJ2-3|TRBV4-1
CASSETRDTQYF
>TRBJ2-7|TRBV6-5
CASSPVGSSYEQYF
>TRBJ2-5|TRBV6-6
CASTTLAFQETQYF
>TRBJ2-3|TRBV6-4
CASSGDSTDTQYF
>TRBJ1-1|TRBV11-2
CASSLGADTEAFF
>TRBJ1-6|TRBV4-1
CASSQDGGRMGYSPLHF
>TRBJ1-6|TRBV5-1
CASSLGLYDSYNSPLHF
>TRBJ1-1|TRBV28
CASSFSFGVNTEAFF